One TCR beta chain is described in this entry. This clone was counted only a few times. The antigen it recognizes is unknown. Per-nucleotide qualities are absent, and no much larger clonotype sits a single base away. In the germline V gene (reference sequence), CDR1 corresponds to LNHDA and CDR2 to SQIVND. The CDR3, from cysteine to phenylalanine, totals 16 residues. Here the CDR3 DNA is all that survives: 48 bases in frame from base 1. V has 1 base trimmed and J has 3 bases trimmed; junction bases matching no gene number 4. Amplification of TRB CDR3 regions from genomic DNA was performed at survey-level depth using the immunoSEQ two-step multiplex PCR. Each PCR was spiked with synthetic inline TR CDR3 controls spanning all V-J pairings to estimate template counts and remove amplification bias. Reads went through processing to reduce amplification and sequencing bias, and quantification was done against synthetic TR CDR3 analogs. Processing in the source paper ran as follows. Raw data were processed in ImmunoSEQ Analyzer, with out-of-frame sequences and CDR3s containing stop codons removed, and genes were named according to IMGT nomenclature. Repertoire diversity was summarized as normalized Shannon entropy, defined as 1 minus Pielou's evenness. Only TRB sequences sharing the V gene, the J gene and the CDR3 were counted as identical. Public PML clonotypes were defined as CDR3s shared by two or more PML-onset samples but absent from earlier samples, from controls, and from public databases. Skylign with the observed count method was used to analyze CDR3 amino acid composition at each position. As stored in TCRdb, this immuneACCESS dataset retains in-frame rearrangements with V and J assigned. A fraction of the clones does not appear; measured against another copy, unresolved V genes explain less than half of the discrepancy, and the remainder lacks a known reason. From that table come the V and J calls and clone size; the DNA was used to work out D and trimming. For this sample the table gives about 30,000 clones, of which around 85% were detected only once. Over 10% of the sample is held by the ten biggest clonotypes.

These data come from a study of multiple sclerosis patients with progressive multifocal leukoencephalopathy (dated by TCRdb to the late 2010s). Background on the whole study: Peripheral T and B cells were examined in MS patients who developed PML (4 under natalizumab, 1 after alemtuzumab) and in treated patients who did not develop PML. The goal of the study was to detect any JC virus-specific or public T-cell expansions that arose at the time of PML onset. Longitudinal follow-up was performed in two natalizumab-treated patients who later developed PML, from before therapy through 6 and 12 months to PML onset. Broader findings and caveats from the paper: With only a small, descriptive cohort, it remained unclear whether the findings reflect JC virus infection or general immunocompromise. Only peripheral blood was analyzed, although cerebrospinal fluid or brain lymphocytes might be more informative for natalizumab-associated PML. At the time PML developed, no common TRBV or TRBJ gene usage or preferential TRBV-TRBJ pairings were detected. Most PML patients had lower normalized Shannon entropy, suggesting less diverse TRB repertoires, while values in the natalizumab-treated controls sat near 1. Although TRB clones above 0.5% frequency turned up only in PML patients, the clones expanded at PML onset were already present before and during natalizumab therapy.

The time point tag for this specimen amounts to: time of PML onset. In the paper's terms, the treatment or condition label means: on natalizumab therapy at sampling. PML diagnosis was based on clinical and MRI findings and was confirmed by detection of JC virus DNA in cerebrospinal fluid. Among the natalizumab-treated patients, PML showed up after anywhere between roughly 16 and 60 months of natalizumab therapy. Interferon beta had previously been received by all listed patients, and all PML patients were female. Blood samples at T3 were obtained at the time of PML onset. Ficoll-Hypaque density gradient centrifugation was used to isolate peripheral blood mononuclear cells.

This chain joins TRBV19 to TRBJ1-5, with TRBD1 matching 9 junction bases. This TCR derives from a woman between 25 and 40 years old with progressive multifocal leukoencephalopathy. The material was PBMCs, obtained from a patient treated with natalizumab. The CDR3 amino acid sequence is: CASSIVGQGTNQPQHF. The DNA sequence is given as TGTGCCAGTAGTATAGTGGGACAGGGAACCAATCAGCCCCAGCATTTT.